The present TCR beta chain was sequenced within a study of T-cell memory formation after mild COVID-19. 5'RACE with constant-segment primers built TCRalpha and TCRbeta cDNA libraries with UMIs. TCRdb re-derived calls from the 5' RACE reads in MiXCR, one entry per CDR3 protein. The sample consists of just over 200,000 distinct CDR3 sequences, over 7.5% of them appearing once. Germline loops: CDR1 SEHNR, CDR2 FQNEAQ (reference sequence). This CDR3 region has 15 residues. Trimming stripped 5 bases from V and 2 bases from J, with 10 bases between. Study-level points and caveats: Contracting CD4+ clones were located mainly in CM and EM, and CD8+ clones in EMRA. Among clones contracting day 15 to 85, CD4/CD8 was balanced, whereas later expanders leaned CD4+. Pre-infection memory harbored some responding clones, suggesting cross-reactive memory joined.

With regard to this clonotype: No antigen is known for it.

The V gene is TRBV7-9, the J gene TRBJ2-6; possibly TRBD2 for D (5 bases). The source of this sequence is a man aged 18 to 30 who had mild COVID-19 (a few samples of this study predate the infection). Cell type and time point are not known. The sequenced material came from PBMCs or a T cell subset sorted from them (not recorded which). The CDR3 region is CASSRGSPGANVLTF. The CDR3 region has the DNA TGTGCCAGCAGCCGAGGGAGTCCTGGGGCCAACGTCCTGACTTTC. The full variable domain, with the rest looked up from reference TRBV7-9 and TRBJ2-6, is DTGVSQNPRHKITKRGQNVTFRCDPISEHNRLYWYRQTLGQGPEFLTYFQNEAQLEKSRLLSDRFSAERPKGSFSTLEIQRTEQGDSAMYLCASSRGSPGANVLTFGAGSRLTVL.